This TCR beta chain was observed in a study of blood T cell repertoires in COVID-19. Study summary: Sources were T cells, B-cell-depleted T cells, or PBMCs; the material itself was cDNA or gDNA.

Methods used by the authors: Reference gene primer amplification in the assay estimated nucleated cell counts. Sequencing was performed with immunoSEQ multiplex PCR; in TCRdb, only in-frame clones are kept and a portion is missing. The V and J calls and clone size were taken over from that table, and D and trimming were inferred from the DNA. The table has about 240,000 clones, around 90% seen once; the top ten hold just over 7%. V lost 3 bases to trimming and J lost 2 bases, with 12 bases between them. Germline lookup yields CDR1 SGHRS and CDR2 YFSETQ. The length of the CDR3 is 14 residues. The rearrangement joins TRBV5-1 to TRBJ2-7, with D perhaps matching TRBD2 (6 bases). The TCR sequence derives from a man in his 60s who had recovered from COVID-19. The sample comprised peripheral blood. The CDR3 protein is CASSSGRTTYEQYF. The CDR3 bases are TGCGCCAGCAGCTCGGGACGGACTACCTACGAGCAGTACTTC. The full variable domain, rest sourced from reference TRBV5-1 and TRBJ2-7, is KAGVTQTPRYLIKTRGQQVTLSCSPISGHRSVSWYQQTPGQGLQFLFEYFSETQRNKGNFPGRFSGRQFSNSRSEMNVSTLELGDSALYLCASSSGRTTYEQYFGPGTRLTVT.